The 22 T cell receptor beta chains listed next were all sequenced from one sample in a study of blood T cell repertoires in COVID-19. The protocol was immunoSEQ multiplex PCR, while the TCRdb copy is restricted to in-frame clones and leaves out a portion. The sample carries more than 95,000 clones, roughly nine tenths recorded once. Sequencing was carried out using peripheral blood. These receptors came from a woman aged 80 or older in a cohort sampled during active COVID-19.

The chain is built from TRBV3-1 (or the pseudogene TRBV3-2) and TRBJ2-1; 7 positions match TRBD2. Germline CDR1 is LGHDT and CDR2 is YNNKEL (reference sequence). V dropped 1 base and J dropped 7; count of bases not matched to a gene: 7. The CDR3 has 15 amino acids. CDR3 residues: CASSQVGGSGNEQFF. Here the CDR3 DNA reads TGTGCCAGCAGCCAAGTGGGAGGGAGTGGGAATGAGCAGTTCTTC.

This chain connects TRBV19 to TRBJ1-1, with D perhaps matching TRBD1 (6 bases). Germline assignment: CDR1 LNHDA and CDR2 SQIVND (reference sequence). The CDR3 is 15 residues long. V gave up 2 bases and J gave up 6 bases, with 16 bases separating them. The CDR3 region has the DNA TGTGCCAGTAGTATATTGGACCGGACAGAACCTGAAGCTTTCTTT. Its protein product is CASSILDRTEPEAFF.

This clone was counted only a few times. This chain uses TRBV18 with TRBJ1-5; the match to TRBD1 covers 9 bases. With 5 bases clipped from V and 6 bases from J, the junction kept 5 bases outside the gene matches. Germline V lookup: CDR1 KGHSH, CDR2 LQKENI. This CDR3 has 14 amino acids. DNA for the CDR3: TGTGCCAGCTCATCCGGGACAGGGCCTCAGCCCCAGCATTTT. This codes for CASSSGTGPQPQHF.

This rearrangement joins TRBV10-3 to TRBJ2-2, with D perhaps TRBD1 (5 bases). The CDR3 is 14 residues long. V dropped 6 bases and J dropped 2 bases, with 10 bases sitting between them. Germline lookup yields CDR1 ENHRY and CDR2 SYGVKD. CDR3 bases: TGTGCCATCAGAGAGCAGGGCAACACCGGGGAGCTGTTTTTT. Encoded protein: CAIREQGNTGELFF.

This clone was found once. The chain combines TRBV6-1 with TRBJ2-7; 7 positions agree with TRBD1. Germline trimming cut 2 bases from V and 0 bases from J; bases unmatched to any gene: 4. Germline CDR1 reads MNHNS; CDR2 reads SASEGT. The length of the CDR3 is 15 residues. CDR3 residues: CASSERAGGSYEQYF. As DNA, the CDR3 is TGTGCCAGCAGTGAACGAGCAGGGGGCTCCTACGAGCAGTACTTC.

This chain joins TRBV25-1 and TRBJ2-5, with D possibly matching TRBD2 (5 bases). The CDR3 extends over 15 amino acids. Germline loops: CDR1 MGHDK, CDR2 SYGVNS. V lost 2 bases and J lost 1, with 11 bases in between. The CDR3 nucleotides read TGTGCCAGCAGTGAAACCGGACGGGGCCAAGAGACCCAGTACTTC. Its protein is CASSETGRGQETQYF.

The chain has TRBV6-5 and TRBJ2-1; 11 bases line up with TRBD2. The CDR3 runs 15 residues. Trimming took 5 bases from V and 5 from J; bases not matched to a gene: 5. Germline assignment: CDR1 MNHEY and CDR2 SVGAGI. DNA of the CDR3: TGTGCCAGCAGTCCCGGGGGACTAGCGGACAATGAGCAGTTCTTC. This translates into CASSPGGLADNEQFF.

The chain links TRBV24-1 to TRBJ2-2; TRBD1 matches 8 bases. This CDR3 is built from 14 residues. Germline V gives CDR1 KGHDR, CDR2 SFDVKD. The junction had 9 bases not matched to a gene; V was cut back by 10 bases and J by 6 bases. CDR3 nucleotide sequence: TGTGCCACAAGCAGGGGGCTTGGATCCGGGGAGCTGTTTTTT. This translates into CATSRGLGSGELFF.

CDR3 in DNA: TGTGCCAGCAGTAGGGGACAGCCCCCCGATTCACCCCTCCACTTT. This translates into CASSRGQPPDSPLHF. The genes are TRBV2 and TRBJ1-6, with 7 bases identical to TRBD1. Germline CDR1 reads SNHLY; CDR2 reads FYNNEI. The CDR3 length is 15 residues. The V gene end was trimmed by 5 bases and the J gene end by 8 bases; junction bases not matched to a gene: 9.

This chain links TRBV9 with TRBJ2-3; 15 positions match TRBD2. With 4 bases clipped from V and 6 bases from J, the junction kept 3 bases outside the gene matches. The CDR3 runs 15 residues. Looked up from germline, CDR1 is SGDLS and CDR2 is YYNGEE. In DNA, the CDR3 is TGTGCCAGCAGCCCCGGGACTAGCGGGAGGGATACGCAGTATTTT. It codes for CASSPGTSGRDTQYF. Looking up the rest from reference TRBV9 and TRBJ2-3 gives the full variable domain: DSGVTQTPKHLITATGQRVTLRCSPRSGDLSVYWYQQSLDQGLQFLIQYYNGEERAKGNILERFSAQQFPDLHSELNLSSLELGDSALYFCASSPGTSGRDTQYFGPGTRLTVL.

The rearrangement links TRBV3-1 (or the pseudogene TRBV3-2) to TRBJ1-6, with 7 bases that match TRBD1. V lost 3 bases, J lost 7 bases, and 3 bases stayed unmatched. The CDR3 has 14 residues. From germline, CDR1 is LGHDT and CDR2 YNNKEL (reference sequence). In DNA form, the CDR3 reads TGTGCCAGCAGCCACCGGGACAGAAATTCACCCCTCCACTTT. It translates to CASSHRDRNSPLHF.

The V gene is TRBV9, the J gene TRBJ1-4; D unresolved. The germline V gene encodes CDR1 SGDLS and CDR2 YYNGEE. CDR3 length: 17 amino acids. With 3 bases removed from V and 7 bases from J, the gap between germline ends came to 22 bases. CDR3 DNA sequence: TGTGCCAGCAGCGCGGGTTCCCGTCTGGGTGTTGGTGAAAAACTGTTTTTT. Protein: CASSAGSRLGVGEKLFF.

The rearrangement joins TRBV5-1 to TRBJ2-1; 11 bases are a match to TRBD2. There are 13 residues in the CDR3. Germline V gene sequence: CDR1 SGHRS, CDR2 YFSETQ. Trimming cost V 5 bases and J 6 bases; bases outside gene matches: 1. The CDR3 nucleotides are TGCGCCAGCAGACTAGCGGGAGTCAATGAGCAGTTCTTC. Amino acid sequence: CASRLAGVNEQFF.

This chain links TRBV25-1 with TRBJ2-3; D might be TRBD2 (5 bases). Looked up from germline, CDR1 is MGHDK and CDR2 is SYGVNS. The CDR3 covers 12 residues. V was pared by 8 bases and J by 2 bases, with 8 bases between. In nucleotides, the CDR3 is TGTGCCAGCGGACTGTTCACAGATACGCAGTATTTT. It codes for CASGLFTDTQYF.

The V and J genes are TRBV14 and TRBJ2-5; 13 nucleotides agree with TRBD2. The V segment lost 4 bases and the J segment 4 bases; nucleotides outside the gene matches: 15. Per the germline V gene, CDR1 is SGHDN and CDR2 is FVKESK. The CDR3 contains 19 residues. The CDR3 nucleotides are TGTGCCAGCAGCCTCATACCAGGGACTAGCGGGATCACTGGAGAGACCCAGTACTTC. It encodes CASSLIPGTSGITGETQYF.

The gene calls are TRBV10-1 and TRBJ2-4; 7 positions agree with TRBD1. V lost 6 bases and J lost 5; bases outside the gene matches: 13. This CDR3 region has 16 residues. Germline assignment: CDR1 WNHNN and CDR2 SYGVQD (reference sequence). The CDR3 DNA follows: TGCGCCAGCAGGCCGATTTCGGACAGGCACCAAAACATTCAGTACTTC. It translates to CASRPISDRHQNIQYF.

The chain combines TRBV7-3 with TRBJ2-1; TRBD2 matches at 8 bases. V lost 4 bases and J lost 9; bases outside the gene matches: 8. The CDR3 covers 14 residues. The germline CDR1 and CDR2 sequences are SGHTA and FQGTGA. CDR3 sequence reads: CASSSTGTRGEQFF. In DNA form, the CDR3 reads TGTGCCAGCAGCTCAACCGGGACTAGGGGTGAGCAGTTCTTC.

The chain joins TRBV21-1 to TRBJ2-3; the D call in the table, TRBD2, was not verified against the DNA. TRBV21-1 is termed a pseudogene. The CDR3 is 18 amino acids. CDR3 bases: TGTGCCAGCAGCAAAGAAGGTAACGGGGGAGCCCCACAGGTTACGCAGTATTTT. Translation gives CASSKEGNGGAPQVTQYF.

This chain joins TRBV12-3 or TRBV12-4 and TRBJ2-5; D unclear. The CDR3 loop spans 13 amino acids. Trimming took 1 base from V and 2 from J, leaving 5 bases between them. CDR3 amino acids: CASSLGRQETQYF. Written as DNA, the CDR3 is TGTGCCAGCAGTTTAGGGAGACAAGAGACCCAGTACTTC.

This chain joins TRBV24-1 and TRBJ2-3, with 10 nucleotides matching TRBD2. The CDR3 is made up of 14 amino acids. CDR1 KGHDR and CDR2 SFDVKD come from the germline V gene. With V trimmed by 9 bases and J by 4 bases, 6 bases remained unmatched. The CDR3 sequence is CATSSGGAPDTQYF. CDR3 bases: TGTGCCACCTCGAGCGGGGGGGCCCCAGATACGCAGTATTTT.

The chain combines TRBV2 with TRBJ2-7, with D possibly matching TRBD2 (7 bases). V was cut by 9 bases and J by 0 bases, with 15 bases left in between. Germline loops: CDR1 SNHLY, CDR2 FYNNEI. The length of the CDR3 is 14 residues. In nucleotides, the CDR3 is TGTGCCAGTCTCGCCGGGGGGCTCTCCTACGAGCAGTACTTC. This encodes CASLAGGLSYEQYF.

The chain uses TRBV28 and TRBJ2-7; D possibly corresponds to TRBD2 (6 bases). CDR3 length: 16 amino acids. Trimming took off 7 bases at V and 0 bases at J, with 19 bases between the two ends. CDR1 and CDR2 (germline): MDHEN, SYDVKM. The CDR3 loop reads CASILSRGGTSYEQYF. CDR3 in DNA: TGTGCCAGCATTCTAAGTCGGGGAGGAACCTCCTACGAGCAGTACTTC.